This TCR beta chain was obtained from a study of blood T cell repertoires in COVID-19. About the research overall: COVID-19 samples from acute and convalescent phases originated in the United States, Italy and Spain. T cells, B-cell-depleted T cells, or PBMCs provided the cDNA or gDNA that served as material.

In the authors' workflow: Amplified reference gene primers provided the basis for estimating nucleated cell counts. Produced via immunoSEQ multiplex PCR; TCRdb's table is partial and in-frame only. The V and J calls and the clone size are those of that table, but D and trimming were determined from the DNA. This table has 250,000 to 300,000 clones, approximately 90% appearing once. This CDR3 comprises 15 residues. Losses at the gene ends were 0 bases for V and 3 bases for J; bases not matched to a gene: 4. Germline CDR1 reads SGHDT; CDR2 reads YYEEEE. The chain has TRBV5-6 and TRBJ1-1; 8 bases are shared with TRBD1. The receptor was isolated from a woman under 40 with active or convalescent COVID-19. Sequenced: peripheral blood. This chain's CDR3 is CASSLVRGRDTEAFF. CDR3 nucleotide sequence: TGTGCCAGCAGCTTGGTCAGGGGGCGGGACACTGAAGCTTTCTTT.